This TCR beta chain was identified in a study of blood T cells in healthy people across ages. Findings and caveats of the study: Estimates of diversity drawn from one million T cells were considered underestimates.

Using a J-beta primer mix together with a sample-barcoded 5' primer, a second PCR was run for roughly 6 to 11 cycles. A 12-random-nucleotide template-switch adaptor tagged each cDNA molecule. Every sample gave at least 2.5 million paired-end reads containing CDR3. One entry per CDR3 protein results from TCRdb running MiXCR on the 5' RACE reads. The sample has roughly 1,500,000 distinct CDR3 sequences; 42% are singletons. Trimming pared 5 bases from V and 8 bases from J, leaving 10 bases between. The CDR3 covers 12 residues. The germline V gene encodes CDR1 LGHDT and CDR2 YNNKEL (reference sequence). This clonotype appeared a few times. The antigen remains undetermined.

The rearrangement links TRBV3-1 to TRBJ2-1; D remains ambiguous. The sequencing input was blood. This clonotype was sampled from a woman between 18 and 30 years old in good health. CDR3 in DNA: TGTGCCAGCAGCTTTAGGACCCATGAGCAGTTCTTC. Protein product: CASSFRTHEQFF.